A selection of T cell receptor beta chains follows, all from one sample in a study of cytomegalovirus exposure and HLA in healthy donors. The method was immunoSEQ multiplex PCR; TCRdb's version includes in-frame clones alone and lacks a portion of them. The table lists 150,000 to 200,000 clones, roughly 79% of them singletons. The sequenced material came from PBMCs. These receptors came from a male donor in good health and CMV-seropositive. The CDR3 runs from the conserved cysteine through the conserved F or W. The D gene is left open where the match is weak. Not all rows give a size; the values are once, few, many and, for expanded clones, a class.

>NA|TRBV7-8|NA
CASSLTPRGLSYNEQFF
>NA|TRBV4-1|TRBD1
CASSSQKGTGVYEQYF
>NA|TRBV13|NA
CASSSYRDRDNQPQHF
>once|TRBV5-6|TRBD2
CASSLPGGTQETQYF
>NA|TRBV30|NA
CAWGISEGRAFF
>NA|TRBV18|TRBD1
CASSPAGQAPGTQYF
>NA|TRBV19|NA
CASSIVGVSGYTF
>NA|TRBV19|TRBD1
CASSPRQGAYEQYF
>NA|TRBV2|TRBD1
CARRTGRDNSPLHF
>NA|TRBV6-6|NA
CASSYPQARTNEKLFF
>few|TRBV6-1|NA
CASSDPGVGTEAFF
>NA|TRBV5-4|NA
CASSLRGPGTEAFF
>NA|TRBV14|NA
CASSLFEGYGYTF
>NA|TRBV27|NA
CASSLNWGLGQETQYF
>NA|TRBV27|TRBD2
CASSTGLAGGGVDTQYF
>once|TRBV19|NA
CASSLQGTGTEAFF
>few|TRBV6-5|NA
CASSAQGGEPLHF
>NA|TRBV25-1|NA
CASSSTALGYGYTF
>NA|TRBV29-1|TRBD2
CSVGTSPVGEQFF
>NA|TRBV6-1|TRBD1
CASSGQGVYGYTF
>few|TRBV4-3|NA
CASSLRQPGRSYEQYF
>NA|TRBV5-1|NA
CASSLEQGLGYGYTF
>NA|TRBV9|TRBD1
CASSAWTGGGGYTF
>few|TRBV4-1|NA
CASSQDGRGGMGNSPLHF
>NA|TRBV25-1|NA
CASSNPGETGNTIYF
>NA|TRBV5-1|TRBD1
CASSPHRGPGDTEAFF
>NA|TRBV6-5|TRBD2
CASSRLAGGTGELFF
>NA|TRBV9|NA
CASSNNGGTDTQYF
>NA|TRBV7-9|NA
CASSYEAGELFF
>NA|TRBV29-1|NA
CSDSTYQETQYF
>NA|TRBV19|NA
CASSRNRKTETQYF